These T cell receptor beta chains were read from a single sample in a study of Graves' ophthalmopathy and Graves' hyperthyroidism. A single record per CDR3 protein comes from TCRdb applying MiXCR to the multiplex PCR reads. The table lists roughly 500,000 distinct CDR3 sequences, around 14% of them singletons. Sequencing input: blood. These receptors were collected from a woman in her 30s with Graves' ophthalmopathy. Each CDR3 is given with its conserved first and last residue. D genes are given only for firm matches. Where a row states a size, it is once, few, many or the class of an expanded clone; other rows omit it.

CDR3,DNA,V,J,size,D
CSASGTVNSPLHF,TGCAGTGCCTCCGGGACGGTAAATTCACCCCTCCACTTT,TRBV20-1,TRBJ1-6,many,.
CASRDRSNYEQYF,TGTGCCAGCCGGGACAGGTCGAATTACGAGCAGTACTTC,TRBV6-2/TRBV6-3,TRBJ2-7,.,TRBD1
CASSPQTGGEETQYF,TGTGCCAGCTCACCTCAAACAGGGGGCGAGGAGACCCAGTACTTC,TRBV18,TRBJ2-5,many,TRBD1
CASSLRPAVGEQYF,TGCGCCAGCAGCTTAAGACCAGCGGTGGGGGAGCAGTACTTC,TRBV5-1,TRBJ2-7,many,.
CASSPGSGQETQYF,TGTGCCAGCTCCCCAGGGTCTGGCCAAGAGACCCAGTACTTC,TRBV18,TRBJ2-5,few,.
CASSPSKLAAYYEQYF,TGTGCCAGCAGTCCCAGTAAACTAGCGGCCTACTACGAGCAGTACTTC,TRBV28,TRBJ2-7,few,TRBD2
CASSLVVVDVNIKYF,TGTGCCAGCAGTTTAGTTGTGGTGGACGTCAACATTAAGTACTTC,TRBV12-3/TRBV12-4,TRBJ2-4,many,.
CASSPARNYGYTF,TGTGCCAGCAGCCCCGCCAGAAACTATGGCTACACCTTC,TRBV11-1,TRBJ1-2,many,.
CASSHHTSGRSQETQYF,TGTGCCAGCAGTCACCACACAAGCGGGAGGTCCCAAGAGACCCAGTACTTC,TRBV28,TRBJ2-5,.,TRBD2
CASRSRGREAFF,TGTGCCAGCAGGAGCCGGGGGCGAGAAGCTTTCTTT,TRBV6-1,TRBJ1-1,.,.
CASRNYRDRDSYEQYF,TGTGCCAGCAGGAACTACCGGGACAGGGATTCCTACGAGCAGTACTTC,TRBV2,TRBJ2-7,many,TRBD1
CASSLASASVLSYEQYF,TGCGCCAGCAGCTTGGCCTCCGCTAGCGTCCTCTCCTACGAGCAGTACTTC,TRBV5-1,TRBJ2-7,many,.
CASRETGDYGYTF,TGTGCCAGCAGGGAGACAGGAGACTATGGCTACACCTTC,TRBV6-1,TRBJ1-2,many,.
CASSARRQGRDQPQHF,TGTGCCAGCAGCGCTAGGAGACAGGGGAGGGATCAGCCCCAGCATTTT,TRBV11-2,TRBJ1-5,many,TRBD1
CASSHGTGGNQPQHF,TGCGCCAGCAGCCATGGGACAGGGGGCAATCAGCCCCAGCATTTT,TRBV4-1,TRBJ1-5,many,TRBD1
CASSETWGGSYEQYF,TGTGCCAGCAGTGAAACTTGGGGTGGCTCCTACGAGCAGTACTTC,TRBV6-1,TRBJ2-7,many,.
CAWSAGLNQPQHF,TGTGCCTGGAGTGCGGGGCTAAATCAGCCCCAGCATTTT,TRBV30,TRBJ1-5,many,.
CASRPTLIRGGTEAFF,TGTGCCAGCAGACCTACCCTGATCCGGGGGGGGACTGAAGCTTTCTTT,TRBV6-1,TRBJ1-1,many,.
CASSYSYYGYTF,TGTGCCAGCAGTTACAGTTACTATGGCTACACCTTC,TRBV12-3/TRBV12-4,TRBJ1-2,many,.
CASSQALKTAANYGYTF,TGCGCCAGCAGCCAAGCTCTAAAAACGGCTGCTAACTATGGCTACACCTTC,TRBV4-1,TRBJ1-2,.,.
CSARQDRGETQYF,TGCAGTGCTCGACAGGATCGGGGAGAGACCCAGTACTTC,TRBV20-1,TRBJ2-5,.,.
CASSLAQTGKNIKYF,TGTGCCAGCAGTTTGGCACAGACCGGCAAAAACATTAAGTACTTC,TRBV28,TRBJ2-4,many,.
CASGLAGAYEQYF,TGCGCCAGTGGACTAGCGGGGGCCTACGAGCAGTACTTC,TRBV10-2,TRBJ2-7,many,TRBD2
CASRTGSTGAEAFF,TGTGCCAGCAGAACAGGGAGTACAGGTGCTGAAGCTTTCTTT,TRBV6-5,TRBJ1-1,many,.
CASSLALNLRDSDEQYF,TGTGCCAGCAGTTTAGCCTTAAATCTCCGGGACAGCGACGAGCAGTACTTC,TRBV28,TRBJ2-7,few,TRBD1
CASSFGDRAKNIQYF,TGCGCCAGCAGCTTTGGGGACAGGGCCAAAAACATTCAGTACTTC,TRBV5-1,TRBJ2-4,many,TRBD1
CASSRQTGGTEAFF,TGTGCCAGCAGTCGGCAAACAGGGGGCACTGAAGCTTTCTTT,TRBV12-3/TRBV12-4,TRBJ1-1,.,TRBD1
CASSETRGLGGETQYF,TGTGCCAGCAGTGAAACGAGGGGGCTTGGGGGAGAGACCCAGTACTTC,TRBV6-1,TRBJ2-5,.,TRBD1
CASSQPERARGTEAFF,TGCGCCAGCAGCCAACCCGAGCGGGCGCGGGGGACTGAAGCTTTCTTT,TRBV4-1,TRBJ1-1,.,.
CASSRTAVQETQYF,TGTGCCAGCAGTCGCACAGCAGTTCAAGAGACCCAGTACTTC,TRBV7-9,TRBJ2-5,many,.
CASSRAGVDQETQYF,TGCGCCAGCAGCCGGGCAGGGGTCGACCAAGAGACCCAGTACTTC,TRBV4-1,TRBJ2-5,few,.
CASSYSGLQGDTEAFF,TGTGCCAGCAGTTACTCCGGACTACAGGGGGACACTGAAGCTTTCTTT,TRBV6-2/TRBV6-3,TRBJ1-1,.,TRBD1
CASSPGGTGDGPQHF,TGTGCCAGCAGCCCCGGGGGGACAGGGGATGGGCCCCAGCATTTT,TRBV12-3/TRBV12-4,TRBJ1-5,.,TRBD1
CASRNNPDFGYGYTF,TGTGCCAGCAGAAACAATCCGGATTTCGGCTATGGCTACACCTTC,TRBV6-5,TRBJ1-2,many,.
CASSRRFTGGAGGYTF,TGTGCCAGCAGTCGTCGTTTCACAGGGGGCGCTGGTGGCTACACCTTC,TRBV27,TRBJ1-2,many,TRBD1
CASSSDRVVNPEAFF,TGTGCCAGCAGTTCCGACAGGGTAGTGAATCCTGAAGCTTTCTTT,TRBV6-2/TRBV6-3,TRBJ1-1,once,TRBD1
CASSFPDREDQPQHF,TGTGCCAGCAGTTTCCCGGACAGGGAGGATCAGCCCCAGCATTTT,TRBV27,TRBJ1-5,many,TRBD1
CASSQDPRGLTEAFF,TGTGCCAGCAGCCAAGATCCCAGGGGGCTGACTGAAGCTTTCTTT,TRBV3-1,TRBJ1-1,.,TRBD1
CASSGGQGYNSPLHF,TGTGCCAGCAGCGGGGGACAGGGGTATAATTCACCCCTCCACTTT,TRBV9,TRBJ1-6,.,TRBD1
CASSPPGSGELFF,TGTGCCAGCAGCCCACCCGGATCCGGGGAGCTGTTTTTT,TRBV3-1,TRBJ2-2,many,.
CASSYRGTGELFF,TGTGCCAGCAGTTACAGGGGCACCGGGGAGCTGTTTTTT,TRBV28,TRBJ2-2,many,TRBD1
CASRPGQGHQPQHF,TGTGCCAGCAGGCCGGGACAGGGGCATCAGCCCCAGCATTTT,TRBV6-1,TRBJ1-5,many,TRBD1
CASVRSGTEAFF,TGTGCCAGCGTTAGGTCCGGCACTGAAGCTTTCTTT,TRBV27,TRBJ1-1,many,.
CSVLQGRETQYF,TGCAGTGTTCTACAGGGGAGGGAGACCCAGTACTTC,TRBV20-1,TRBJ2-5,many,.
CASSLSGSNTIYF,TGTGCCAGCAGTCTCTCGGGTTCCAACACCATATATTTT,TRBV12-3/TRBV12-4,TRBJ1-3,.,.
CSFIVMGAGETQYF,TGCAGCTTCATTGTGATGGGGGCTGGGGAGACCCAGTACTTC,TRBV29-1,TRBJ2-5,many,.
CAWREGSNTGELFF,TGTGCCTGGAGGGAAGGTTCGAACACCGGGGAGCTGTTTTTT,TRBV30,TRBJ2-2,many,.
CASSYWATSGGGYTF,TGTGCCAGCAGTTACTGGGCGACAAGCGGGGGCGGCTACACCTTC,TRBV6-2/TRBV6-3,TRBJ1-2,few,.
CSAPRQSDLNTEAFF,TGCAGTGCCCCCCGACAGTCTGATTTGAACACTGAAGCTTTCTTT,TRBV20-1,TRBJ1-1,few,.
CASSQAGTGSYEQYF,TGCGCCAGCAGCCAAGCCGGGACAGGGTCCTACGAGCAGTACTTC,TRBV4-1,TRBJ2-7,many,TRBD1
CSARDARGNTEAFF,TGCAGTGCTAGAGACGCCAGGGGGAACACTGAAGCTTTCTTT,TRBV20-1,TRBJ1-1,.,.
CASTNPPPIGSYEQYF,TGTGCCAGCACCAACCCCCCCCCGATCGGATCCTACGAGCAGTACTTC,TRBV6-5,TRBJ2-7,many,.
CASSQGQGAQQPQHF,TGCGCCAGCAGCCAAGGTCAGGGGGCTCAGCAGCCCCAGCATTTT,TRBV4-1,TRBJ1-5,few,TRBD1
CASSLSWNTGELFF,TGTGCCAGCAGCTTATCATGGAACACCGGGGAGCTGTTTTTT,TRBV7-3,TRBJ2-2,many,.
CASSRDSLLYGYTF,TGTGCCAGCTCACGGGACAGCCTGCTGTATGGCTACACCTTC,TRBV18,TRBJ1-2,.,TRBD1